The rows below give T cell receptor beta chains drawn from one sample of a study of T-cell memory formation after mild COVID-19. MiXCR was run by TCRdb on the 5' RACE reads, yielding one entry per CDR3 protein. The sample comprises about 560,000 distinct CDR3 sequences, roughly 17% of which are singletons, and just over 8% rests with the top ten. The sequenced sample consisted of PBMCs or a T cell subset sorted from them (not recorded which). The source of these receptors is an adult woman who had mild COVID-19 (a few samples of this study predate the infection). Cell type and time point are not known. Each CDR3 is given with its conserved first and last residue. D genes are given only for firm matches. Only some rows state a clone size, as once, few, many or a class for expanded clones.

clone_size j_call v_call d_call cdr3_aa cdr3_nt
few TRBJ1-4 TRBV6-1 NA CASSETDLGNEKLFF TGTGCCAGCAGTGAAACGGATCTAGGGAATGAAAAACTGTTTTTT
few TRBJ2-7 TRBV21-1 NA CASSKRPSRDRGAYEQYF TGTGCCAGCAGCAAAAGGCCAAGCCGGGACAGGGGCGCCTACGAGCAGTACTTC
few TRBJ1-3 TRBV19 NA CASSIAGPYSGNTIYF TGTGCCAGTAGTATAGCGGGGCCCTACTCTGGAAACACCATATATTTT
NA TRBJ2-3 TRBV6-5 NA CASSPLGGYLRDTQYF TGTGCCAGCAGCCCGCTAGGCGGGTACCTACGAGATACGCAGTATTTT
NA TRBJ2-7 TRBV20-1 TRBD1 CSAGGQGEYEQYF TGCAGTGCTGGGGGACAGGGGGAGTACGAGCAGTACTTC
NA TRBJ1-2 TRBV20-1 NA CSARELRTGTANYGYTF TGCAGTGCTAGAGAGCTTAGGACCGGGACGGCTAACTATGGCTACACCTTC
few TRBJ1-2 TRBV5-6 NA CASTLGRDEDYGYTF TGTGCCAGCACCTTGGGCAGGGACGAAGACTATGGCTACACCTTC
few TRBJ2-1 TRBV7-9 NA CASSLDEGVQYNEQFF TGTGCCAGCAGCTTAGATGAGGGGGTACAATACAATGAGCAGTTCTTC
NA TRBJ2-3 TRBV7-8 TRBD2 CASSWSGLAGGGTTDTQYF TGTGCCAGCAGTTGGTCGGGACTAGCGGGAGGTGGGACCACAGATACGCAGTATTTT
NA TRBJ1-2 TRBV4-1 NA CASSQAEAAQTNYGYTF TGCGCCAGCAGCCAAGCCGAGGCAGCCCAAACTAACTATGGCTACACCTTC
NA TRBJ1-2 TRBV6-5 NA CASSFGLANYGYTF TGTGCCAGCAGTTTTGGGTTAGCTAACTATGGCTACACCTTC
NA TRBJ2-1 TRBV4-2 TRBD2 CASSHSSGTYNEQFF TGTGCCAGCAGCCACAGTAGCGGGACTTACAATGAGCAGTTCTTC
few TRBJ2-7 TRBV7-9 TRBD2 CASSLAGESEQYF TGTGCCAGCAGCCTAGCGGGGGAGTCCGAGCAGTACTTC
NA TRBJ1-5 TRBV20-1 NA CSAREGIGQPQHF TGCAGTGCTAGGGAGGGAATAGGCCAGCCCCAGCATTTT
few TRBJ2-3 TRBV20-1 NA CSARSYGDTQYF TGCAGTGCTAGAAGCTATGGGGATACGCAGTATTTT
NA TRBJ1-1 TRBV7-6 NA CASSLIGEGSAEAFF TGTGCCAGCAGCTTAATCGGGGAAGGTTCAGCGGAAGCTTTCTTT
NA TRBJ2-7 TRBV5-1 NA CASSLNGWAGATYEQYF TGCGCCAGCAGCTTGAATGGGTGGGCGGGGGCTACCTACGAGCAGTACTTC
NA TRBJ1-5 TRBV21-1 NA CASSKGAAYSNQPQHF TGTGCCAGCAGCAAAGGGGCAGCCTATAGCAATCAGCCCCAGCATTTT
NA TRBJ1-2 TRBV25-1 TRBD1 CASSDTGTGGGYTF TGTGCCAGCAGTGACACCGGGACAGGGGGTGGCTACACCTTC
few TRBJ2-3 TRBV21-1 NA CASSKRGTSVADTQYF TGTGCCAGCAGCAAAAGAGGGACTAGCGTTGCAGATACGCAGTATTTT
NA TRBJ2-3 TRBV15 NA CATSVQTGSNADTQYF TGTGCCACCAGCGTCCAGACTGGTTCGAACGCAGATACGCAGTATTTT
NA TRBJ1-1 TRBV7-9 NA CASDRGGTEAFF TGTGCCAGCGATCGGGGAGGCACTGAAGCTTTCTTT
many TRBJ1-2 TRBV12-3/TRBV12-4 NA CASRAGGYGYTF TGTGCCAGCAGAGCCGGGGGGTATGGCTACACCTTC
NA TRBJ2-2 TRBV27 NA CASSAVGGTGELFF TGTGCCAGCAGTGCCGTAGGGGGGACCGGGGAGCTGTTTTTT
many TRBJ2-7 TRBV20-1 NA CSPQVGPRYEQYF TGCAGTCCCCAGGTGGGACCCCGCTACGAGCAGTACTTC
many TRBJ1-1 TRBV5-1 TRBD1 CASSARQGGMNTEAFF TGCGCCAGCAGCGCCCGACAGGGAGGGATGAACACTGAAGCTTTCTTT
NA TRBJ2-7 TRBV20-1 NA CSARESRGFNYEQYF TGCAGTGCTAGAGAGTCGAGGGGGTTTAACTACGAGCAGTACTTC
few TRBJ2-7 TRBV6-5 TRBD1 CASSYTTGGGYEQYF TGTGCCAGCAGTTACACGACAGGGGGAGGGTACGAGCAGTACTTC
NA TRBJ1-5 TRBV6-5 NA CASSHGGNQPQHF TGTGCCAGCAGTCACGGGGGGAATCAGCCCCAGCATTTT